This TCR beta chain comes out of a study of CD8 T cells in ankylosing spondylitis. This CDR3 is built from 13 residues. From germline, CDR1 is MNHNY and CDR2 SVGAGI (reference sequence). V was trimmed by 8 bases and J by 2 bases, leaving 9 bases between them. With molecular barcodes, quantitative 5'-RACE was used to make the TCR beta libraries. Via MiXCR, TCRdb re-called the 5' RACE reads, giving one row per CDR3 protein. The sample shows about 140,000 distinct CDR3 sequences, approximately 9.2% of them seen only once. This clonotype was observed at least ten times. The antigen is undetermined. Regarding the study as a whole: Peripheral blood samples showed relatively rare disease-linked clones, and these clones were CD8+. What seemed typical of ankylosing spondylitis blood was a TCR beta motif built from eight highly homologous variants.

Sequencing input: synovial fluid, either unsorted or a sorted T cell fraction (not recorded which). The chain uses TRBV6-6 and TRBJ1-4; unclear D gene. The source of this sequence is a male donor with ankylosing spondylitis. This CDR3 reads CASGLFTNEKLFF. The CDR3 DNA reads TGTGCCAGCGGGTTGTTCACTAATGAAAAACTGTTTTTT.